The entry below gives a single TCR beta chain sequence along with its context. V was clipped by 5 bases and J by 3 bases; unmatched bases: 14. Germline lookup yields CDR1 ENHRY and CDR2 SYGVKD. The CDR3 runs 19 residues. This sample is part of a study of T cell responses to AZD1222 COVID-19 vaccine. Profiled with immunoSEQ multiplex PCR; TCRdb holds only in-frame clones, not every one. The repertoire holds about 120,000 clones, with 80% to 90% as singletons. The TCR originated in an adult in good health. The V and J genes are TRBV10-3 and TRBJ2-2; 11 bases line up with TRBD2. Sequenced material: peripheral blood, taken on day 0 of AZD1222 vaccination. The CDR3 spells CAISSPSGSGGADTGELFF. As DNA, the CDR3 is TGTGCCATCAGTTCCCCCTCGGGTAGCGGGGGGGCAGACACCGGGGAGCTGTTTTTT.